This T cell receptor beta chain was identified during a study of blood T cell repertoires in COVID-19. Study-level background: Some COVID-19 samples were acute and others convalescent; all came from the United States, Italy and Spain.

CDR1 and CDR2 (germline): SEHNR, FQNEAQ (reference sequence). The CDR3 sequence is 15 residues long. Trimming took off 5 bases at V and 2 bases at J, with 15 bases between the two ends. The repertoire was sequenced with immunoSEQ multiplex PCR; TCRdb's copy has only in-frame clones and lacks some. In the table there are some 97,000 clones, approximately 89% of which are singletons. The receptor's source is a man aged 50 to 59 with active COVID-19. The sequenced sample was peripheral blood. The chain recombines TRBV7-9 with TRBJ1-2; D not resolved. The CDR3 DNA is TGTGCCAGCAGCCTATTGGGAGGACTGAACTATGGCTACACCTTC. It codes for CASSLLGGLNYGYTF. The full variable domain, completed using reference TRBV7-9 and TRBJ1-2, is DTGVSQNPRHKITKRGQNVTFRCDPISEHNRLYWYRQTLGQGPEFLTYFQNEAQLEKSRLLSDRFSAERPKGSFSTLEIQRTEQGDSAMYLCASSLLGGLNYGYTFGSGTRLTVV.